The rows below give T cell receptor beta chains drawn from one sample of a study of TIL therapy for anti-PD-1-resistant metastatic lung cancer. Profiling relied on immunoSEQ multiplex PCR, and the TCRdb table lists in-frame clones only, not all of them. The sample records under 100,000 clones, roughly 65% being singletons. The source was tumor tissue, collected at baseline. Receptors were obtained from a person aged 25 to 85 with non-small cell lung cancer. Both conserved end residues are part of each CDR3. A D gene is named only where the DNA matches it firmly. Clone size appears in some rows only: once, few, many, or a class for an expanded clone.

TRBJ1-1 | TRBV5-1 | TRBD1 | - | TGCGCCAGCAGCCCTAAACCGACAGGGAGGGACACTGAAGCTTTCTTT | CASSPKPTGRDTEAFF
TRBJ2-7 | TRBV5-1 | - | - | TGCGCCAGCAGCTTCGGAGGAGGGAGAGTCAACGAGCAGTACTTC | CASSFGGGRVNEQYF
TRBJ2-1 | TRBV6-6 | - | once | TGTGCCAGCAAGGGGGGTGAGCAGTTCTTC | CASKGGEQFF
TRBJ2-1 | TRBV19 | - | - | TGTGCCAGTAGTGCGGACGACTACAATGAGCAGTTCTTC | CASSADDYNEQFF
TRBJ2-1 | TRBV2 | TRBD1 | many | TGTGCCCCAAAGCTCCGGACAGGGCTCGATGAGCAGTTCTTC | CAPKLRTGLDEQFF
TRBJ2-1 | TRBV27 | - | - | TGTGCCAGCAGTACAGTCCAAGGGGATGAGCAGTTCTTC | CASSTVQGDEQFF
TRBJ2-7 | TRBV9 | - | - | TGTGCCAGCAGCACCCACCCGGGGAACGAGCAGTACTTC | CASSTHPGNEQYF
TRBJ2-5 | TRBV11-2 | TRBD2 | many | TGTGCCAGCAGCTTAGTATTAGCGGGAGGTAGGGAGACCCAGTACTTC | CASSLVLAGGRETQYF
TRBJ2-7 | TRBV10-1 | - | - | TGCGCCAGCAGCTCCCGGGCCCCTCACCCCTACGAGCAGTACTTC | CASSSRAPHPYEQYF
TRBJ2-3 | TRBV24-1 | - | - | TGTGCCACCAGTCTCTGGGGAGATACGCAGTATTTT | CATSLWGDTQYF
TRBJ2-3 | TRBV5-4 | - | few | TGTGCCAGCAGCTTGGATAGGGGCCTCACAGATACGCAGTATTTT | CASSLDRGLTDTQYF
TRBJ2-2 | TRBV5-1 | TRBD1 | - | TGCGCCAGCAGCCCACGCGAGGGGTCGAGACAGGGGGCAAACGGGGAGCTGTTTTTT | CASSPREGSRQGANGELFF
TRBJ1-4 | TRBV29-1 | - | - | TGCAGCGTTGAGGCAGGGACATGTGAAAAACTGTTTTTT | CSVEAGTCEKLFF
TRBJ2-1 | TRBV19 | TRBD2 | - | TGTGCCAGTAGTAGGACTAGCGGAGCCTACAATGAGCAGTTCTTC | CASSRTSGAYNEQFF
TRBJ1-3 | TRBV18 | - | - | TGTGCCAGCTCACCAGACCGGACACTAGGCGACTGGTCTGGAAACACCATATATTTT | CASSPDRTLGDWSGNTIYF
TRBJ2-5 | TRBV7-2 | - | - | TGTGCCAGCCGTCAGGGGGGGGCAATCGAGACCCAGTACTTC | CASRQGGAIETQYF
TRBJ1-4 | TRBV5-1 | TRBD1 | - | TGCGCCAGCAGCGACCGGGACAGGGGGCGTTTCGGTGAAAAACTGTTTTTT | CASSDRDRGRFGEKLFF
TRBJ1-4 | TRBV2 | TRBD1 | - | TGTGCCAGCAGGGGACAGCTAAGTCTAAATGAAAAACTGTTTTTT | CASRGQLSLNEKLFF
TRBJ2-2 | TRBV28 | - | - | TGTGCCAGCAGACCCCCGGGTACGAACACCGGGGAGCTGTTTTTT | CASRPPGTNTGELFF
TRBJ2-1 | TRBV19 | TRBD2 | few | TGTGCCAGTAGTACGGGACTAGCGGGAGTAGTTGAGCAGTTCTTC | CASSTGLAGVVEQFF
TRBJ2-7 | TRBV7-9 | TRBD1 | few | TGTGCCAGCAGCTTAGCGTCGACAGGGTACGAGCAGTACTTC | CASSLASTGYEQYF
TRBJ2-1 | TRBV6-2/TRBV6-3 | TRBD2 | - | TGTGCCAGCAGTTACGCCCTAGCGGGGGGCGGTAACAATGAGCAGTTCTTC | CASSYALAGGGNNEQFF
TRBJ2-7 | TRBV2 | TRBD2 | few | TGTGCCAGCAGTGTGCGGGGGGCAACCTACGAGCAGTACTTC | CASSVRGATYEQYF
TRBJ1-5 | TRBV27 | TRBD1 | few | TGTGCCAGCAGTCCGGACAGGGGCAATCAGCCCCAGCATTTT | CASSPDRGNQPQHF
TRBJ1-5 | TRBV6-1 | TRBD1 | - | TGTGCCAGCAGTGAAGGGACAGGGGGCGGTCAGCCCCAGCATTTT | CASSEGTGGGQPQHF
TRBJ2-3 | TRBV28 | TRBD2 | - | TGTGCCATTCTAGCGGGGGGAAGCACAGATACGCAGTATTTT | CAILAGGSTDTQYF
TRBJ2-1 | TRBV20-1 | TRBD2 | - | TGCAGTGCTAGTCCCAGCGGGAGGACCAGACACAATGAGCAGTTCTTC | CSASPSGRTRHNEQFF
TRBJ2-3 | TRBV9 | TRBD2 | once | TGTGCCAGCAATAGCGGGGAGTCCACAGATACGCAGTATTTT | CASNSGESTDTQYF
TRBJ2-2 | TRBV6-5 | - | - | TGTGCCAGCACGAGCACCGGGGAGCTGTTTTTT | CASTSTGELFF
TRBJ2-7 | TRBV6-5 | TRBD2 | - | TGTGCCAGCAGTTCCACTAGCGGGGGCGCCTACGAGCAGTACTTC | CASSSTSGGAYEQYF
TRBJ1-3 | TRBV9 | - | many | TGTGCCAGCAGCGTAGATGTGACGGCCCGCTCTGGAAACACCATATATTTT | CASSVDVTARSGNTIYF
TRBJ2-2 | TRBV10-2 | TRBD2 | - | TGCGCCAGCGGCCGTGGGGGAGGACTAGCGGGAGTAAGCACCGGGGAGCTGTTTTTT | CASGRGGGLAGVSTGELFF
TRBJ2-1 | TRBV5-1 | TRBD1 | - | TGCGCCAGCAGCTTCTCCGGGACAGACAATGAGCAGTTCTTC | CASSFSGTDNEQFF
TRBJ2-5 | TRBV19 | - | - | TGTGCCAGTAGCCCCGGGGGCAGGTTACAAGAGACCCAGTACTTC | CASSPGGRLQETQYF
TRBJ2-1 | TRBV3-1/TRBV3-2 | - | few | TGTGCCAGCAGCCAAGCTGACCCAAGGAAGAGGAATGAGCAGTTCTTC | CASSQADPRKRNEQFF
TRBJ2-3 | TRBV19 | TRBD2 | few | TGTGCCAGTAGTCCTGCCTTTGGGACTAGCGGGAGGGAAGATACGCAGTATTTT | CASSPAFGTSGREDTQYF
TRBJ1-2 | TRBV9 | - | - | TGTGCCAGCAGCGTAGGAAACGGCAGGGGCCACTATGGCTACACCTTC | CASSVGNGRGHYGYTF
TRBJ2-1 | TRBV6-2/TRBV6-3 | TRBD2 | - | TGTGCCAGCAGTTACGACGCGGGACTAGCTCCCTATGAGCAGTTCTTC | CASSYDAGLAPYEQFF
TRBJ2-6 | TRBV7-2 | - | - | TGTGCCAGCAGCTTTCAGGGTACCACTGGGGCCAACGTCCTGACTTTC | CASSFQGTTGANVLTF
TRBJ1-3 | TRBV7-9 | - | few | TGTGCCAGCAGCTTAGGCGGGTTCTCTGGAAACACCATATATTTT | CASSLGGFSGNTIYF
TRBJ2-7 | TRBV7-6 | TRBD1 | once | TGTGCCAGCAGCCCCTCCACAGGGGAAGCCGCCTACGAGCAGTACTTC | CASSPSTGEAAYEQYF
TRBJ2-2 | TRBV5-6 | - | - | TGTGCCAGCAGCTTGGGCCACAGGTTATCGAACACCGGGGAGCTGTTTTTT | CASSLGHRLSNTGELFF
TRBJ2-5 | TRBV11-2 | TRBD2 | - | TGTGCCAGCAGCCCCGCCGGGGAGGGAGAGACCCAGTACTTC | CASSPAGEGETQYF
TRBJ2-1 | TRBV7-6 | - | - | TGTGCCAGCAGCTTAGTGGCCGGGAACAATGAGCAGTTCTTC | CASSLVAGNNEQFF
TRBJ2-7 | TRBV5-1 | - | - | TGCGCCAGCAGCCCCCGCCGTGCTAGCGAAGTCTACGAGCAGTACTTC | CASSPRRASEVYEQYF
TRBJ2-1 | TRBV11-2 | - | - | TGTGCCAGCAGCTTAGATTCGGGACTGAACAATGAGCAGTTCTTC | CASSLDSGLNNEQFF
TRBJ1-3 | TRBV19 | - | - | TGTGCCAGTATCAAGAGCTCTGGAAACACCATATATTTT | CASIKSSGNTIYF
TRBJ1-5 | TRBV28 | - | - | TGTGCCAGCCGTTATGGGGGGTCCGATCAGCCCCAGCATTTT | CASRYGGSDQPQHF
TRBJ2-3 | TRBV7-3 | - | - | TGTGCCAGCAGCTTAAGAGAGGGAGATACGCAGTATTTT | CASSLREGDTQYF
TRBJ1-2 | TRBV29-1 | TRBD1 | - | TGCAGCGTCTCGGGACAGAACTATGGCTACACCTTC | CSVSGQNYGYTF
TRBJ1-5 | TRBV4-1 | TRBD1 | few | TGCGCCAGCAGTCTCGGGACAGGGACGAGGAGCAATCAGCCCCAGCATTTT | CASSLGTGTRSNQPQHF
TRBJ1-2 | TRBV6-6 | - | - | TGTGCCAGCAGCCACGGGACGGATACTAACTATGGCTACACCTTC | CASSHGTDTNYGYTF
TRBJ2-6 | TRBV11-3 | TRBD2 | - | TGTGCCAGCAGGGCGACTAGCGGGAGTCGATTGGCCGGGGCCAACGTCCTGACTTTC | CASRATSGSRLAGANVLTF
TRBJ2-1 | TRBV11-3 | - | - | TGTGCCAGCAGCTTAGGGGAGGGGGATAACAATGAGCAGTTCTTC | CASSLGEGDNNEQFF